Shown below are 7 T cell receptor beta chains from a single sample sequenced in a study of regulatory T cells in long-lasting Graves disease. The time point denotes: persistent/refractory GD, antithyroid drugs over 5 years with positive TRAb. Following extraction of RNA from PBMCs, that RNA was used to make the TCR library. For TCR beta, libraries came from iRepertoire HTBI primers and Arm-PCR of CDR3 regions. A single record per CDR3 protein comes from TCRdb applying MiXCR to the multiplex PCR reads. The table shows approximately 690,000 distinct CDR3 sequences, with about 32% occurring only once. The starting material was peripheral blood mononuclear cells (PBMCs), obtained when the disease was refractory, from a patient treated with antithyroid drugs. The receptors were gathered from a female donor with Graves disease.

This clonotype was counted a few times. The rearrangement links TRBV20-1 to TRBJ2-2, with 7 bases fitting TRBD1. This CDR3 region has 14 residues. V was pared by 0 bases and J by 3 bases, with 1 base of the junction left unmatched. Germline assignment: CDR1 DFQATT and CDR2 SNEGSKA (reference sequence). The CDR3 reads CSAREGGYTGELFF. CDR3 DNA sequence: TGCAGTGCTAGAGAAGGGGGCTACACCGGGGAGCTGTTTTTT.

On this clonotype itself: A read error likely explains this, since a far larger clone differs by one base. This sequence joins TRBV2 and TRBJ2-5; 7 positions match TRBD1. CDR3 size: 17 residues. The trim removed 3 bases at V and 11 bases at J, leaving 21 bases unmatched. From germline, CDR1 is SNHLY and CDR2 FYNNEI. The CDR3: CASSELPTGWSYNEQYF. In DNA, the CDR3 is TGTGCCAGCAGTGAGCTGCCGACAGGGTGGTCCTACAATGAGCAGTACTTC.

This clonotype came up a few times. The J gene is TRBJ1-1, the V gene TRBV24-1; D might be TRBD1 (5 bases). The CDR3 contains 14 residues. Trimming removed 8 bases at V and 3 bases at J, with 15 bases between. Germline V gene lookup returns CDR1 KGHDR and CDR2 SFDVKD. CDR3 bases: TGTGCCACCAAGGGGACCAGGTTTTACACTGAAGCTTTCTTT. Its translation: CATKGTRFYTEAFF.

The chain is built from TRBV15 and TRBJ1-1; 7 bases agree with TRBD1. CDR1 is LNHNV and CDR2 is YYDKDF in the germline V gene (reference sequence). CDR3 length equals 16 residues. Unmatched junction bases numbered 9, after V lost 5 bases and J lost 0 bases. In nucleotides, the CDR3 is TGTGCCACCAGCCGGGATAGGGGACAGTTGAACACTGAAGCTTTCTTT. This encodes CATSRDRGQLNTEAFF.

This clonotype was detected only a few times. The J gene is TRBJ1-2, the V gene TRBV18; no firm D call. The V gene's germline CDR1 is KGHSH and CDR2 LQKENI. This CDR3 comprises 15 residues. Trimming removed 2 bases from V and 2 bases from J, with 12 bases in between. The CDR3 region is CASSPTSDGNYGYTF. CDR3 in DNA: TGTGCCAGCTCACCAACTTCCGACGGGAACTATGGCTACACCTTC.

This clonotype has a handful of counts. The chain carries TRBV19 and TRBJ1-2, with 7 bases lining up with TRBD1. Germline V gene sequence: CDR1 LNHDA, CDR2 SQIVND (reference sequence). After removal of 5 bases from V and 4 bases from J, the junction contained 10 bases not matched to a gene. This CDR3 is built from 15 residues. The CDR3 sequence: CASSSPTGIVYGYTF. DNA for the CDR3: TGTGCCAGTAGTTCACCGACAGGGATTGTCTATGGCTACACCTTC.

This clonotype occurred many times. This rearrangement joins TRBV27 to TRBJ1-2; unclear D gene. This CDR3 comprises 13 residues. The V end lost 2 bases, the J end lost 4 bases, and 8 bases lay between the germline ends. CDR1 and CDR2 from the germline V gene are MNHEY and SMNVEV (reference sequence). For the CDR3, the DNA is TGTGCCAGCAGTTTAATGGGCAGCTATGGCTACACCTTC. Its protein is CASSLMGSYGYTF.